This is a list of T cell receptor beta chains from one sample in a study of T cells after yellow fever vaccination. MiXCR, applied by TCRdb to the 5' RACE reads, yields one record per CDR3 protein. This sample carries tens of thousands of distinct CDR3 sequences, more than 5.5% of them seen once, and the ten largest clones take approximately 29%. Sample: CD8+ T cells sorted from PBMCs, taken approximately 11 days after the first yellow fever vaccination. All receptors come from a man younger than 35 who received the YFV17D yellow fever vaccine. CDR3s include the opening cysteine and the closing phenylalanine or tryptophan. Fields, in order: V gene, J gene, clone size, D gene, CDR3 protein, CDR3 DNA. The D gene is left open where the match is weak. Only part of the rows carry a size: once, few, many, or a class if the clone is expanded.

V gene: TRBV4-1
J gene: TRBJ1-1
clone size: many
D gene: TRBD1
CDR3 protein: CASSQQNRGTEAFF
CDR3 DNA: TGCGCCAGCAGCCAACAAAACAGGGGCACTGAAGCTTTCTTT

V gene: TRBV5-8
J gene: TRBJ2-3
clone size: few
D gene: .
CDR3 protein: CASSLAGARTDTQYF
CDR3 DNA: TGTGCCAGCAGCTTGGCGGGGGCGAGGACAGATACGCAGTATTTT

V gene: TRBV19
J gene: TRBJ2-1
clone size: .
D gene: TRBD2
CDR3 protein: CASTGGPEQFF
CDR3 DNA: TGTGCCAGTACGGGGGGGCCCGAGCAGTTCTTC

V gene: TRBV7-3
J gene: TRBJ2-3
clone size: many
D gene: TRBD2
CDR3 protein: CASRRTSGGTDTQYF
CDR3 DNA: TGTGCCAGCAGACGGACTAGCGGGGGGACAGATACGCAGTATTTT

V gene: TRBV9
J gene: TRBJ1-3
clone size: .
D gene: .
CDR3 protein: CASSAVGAGAGNTIYF
CDR3 DNA: TGTGCCAGCAGCGCCGTGGGAGCAGGGGCTGGAAACACCATATATTTT

V gene: TRBV4-3
J gene: TRBJ2-1
clone size: many
D gene: TRBD2
CDR3 protein: CASSPGTSGYNEQFF
CDR3 DNA: TGCGCCAGCAGCCCCGGGACTAGCGGCTACAATGAGCAGTTCTTC

V gene: TRBV6-2/TRBV6-3
J gene: TRBJ2-3
clone size: many
D gene: .
CDR3 protein: CASSNGGASTDTQYF
CDR3 DNA: TGTGCCAGCAGCAATGGGGGGGCCTCCACAGATACGCAGTATTTT

V gene: TRBV6-5
J gene: TRBJ1-2
clone size: many
D gene: .
CDR3 protein: CASSYGGSYGYTF
CDR3 DNA: TGTGCCAGCAGTTACGGGGGAAGCTATGGCTACACCTTC

V gene: TRBV5-1
J gene: TRBJ2-3
clone size: .
D gene: .
CDR3 protein: CASSLVTSGSTDTQYF
CDR3 DNA: TGCGCCAGCAGCTTGGTGACGTCTGGCTCCACAGATACGCAGTATTTT

V gene: TRBV25-1
J gene: TRBJ2-2
clone size: .
D gene: TRBD2
CDR3 protein: CASSGLRPSGGPGELFF
CDR3 DNA: TGTGCCAGCAGTGGGCTTCGGCCTAGCGGGGGGCCCGGGGAGCTGTTTTTT

V gene: TRBV11-2
J gene: TRBJ2-3
clone size: many
D gene: TRBD2
CDR3 protein: CASTSKASGASWEDTQYF
CDR3 DNA: TGTGCCAGCACCTCTAAGGCTAGCGGGGCCTCATGGGAAGATACGCAGTATTTT

V gene: TRBV9
J gene: TRBJ2-3
clone size: few
D gene: .
CDR3 protein: CASSVGPGDTDTQYF
CDR3 DNA: TGTGCCAGCAGCGTAGGGCCAGGGGACACAGATACGCAGTATTTT

V gene: TRBV5-4
J gene: TRBJ1-1
clone size: .
D gene: .
CDR3 protein: CASSWGAGDYTEAFF
CDR3 DNA: TGTGCCAGCAGCTGGGGGGCGGGGGACTACACTGAAGCTTTCTTT

V gene: TRBV4-2
J gene: TRBJ2-1
clone size: few
D gene: .
CDR3 protein: CASGPGLRHNEQFF
CDR3 DNA: TGTGCCAGCGGCCCCGGGCTCCGGCACAATGAGCAGTTCTTC

V gene: TRBV4-3
J gene: TRBJ1-2
clone size: few
D gene: .
CDR3 protein: CASSQVTALYGYTF
CDR3 DNA: TGCGCCAGCAGCCAAGTTACAGCCCTCTATGGCTACACCTTC

V gene: TRBV7-6
J gene: TRBJ2-3
clone size: .
D gene: TRBD2
CDR3 protein: CASSLSGGDTDTQYF
CDR3 DNA: TGTGCCAGCAGCTTAAGCGGGGGGGACACAGATACGCAGTATTTT

V gene: TRBV28
J gene: TRBJ2-5
clone size: .
D gene: TRBD2
CDR3 protein: CASSPQRLAKETQYF
CDR3 DNA: TGTGCCAGCAGTCCACAACGACTAGCAAAGGAGACCCAGTACTTC

V gene: TRBV2
J gene: TRBJ2-5
clone size: few
D gene: .
CDR3 protein: CASSEAGIPPETQYF
CDR3 DNA: TGTGCCAGCAGTGAGGCCGGAATACCTCCGGAGACCCAGTACTTC

V gene: TRBV12-3/TRBV12-4
J gene: TRBJ1-1
clone size: many
D gene: .
CDR3 protein: CASRPLGNTEAFF
CDR3 DNA: TGTGCCAGCAGGCCCCTGGGGAACACTGAAGCTTTCTTT

V gene: TRBV27
J gene: TRBJ2-7
clone size: many
D gene: .
CDR3 protein: CASSLRGYYEQYF
CDR3 DNA: TGTGCCAGCAGTTTACGGGGCTACTACGAGCAGTACTTC

V gene: TRBV20-1
J gene: TRBJ2-1
clone size: .
D gene: .
CDR3 protein: CSAKENGDNYNEQFF
CDR3 DNA: TGCAGTGCAAAGGAGAACGGCGACAACTACAATGAGCAGTTCTTC

V gene: TRBV13
J gene: TRBJ1-6
clone size: few
D gene: TRBD1
CDR3 protein: CASSSRGTGGVYNSPLHF
CDR3 DNA: TGTGCCAGCAGTTCCCGAGGGACAGGGGGCGTCTATAATTCACCCCTCCACTTT

V gene: TRBV12-3/TRBV12-4
J gene: TRBJ1-2
clone size: many
D gene: .
CDR3 protein: CASSEGVRALYGYTF
CDR3 DNA: TGTGCCAGCAGCGAGGGGGTAAGGGCGCTCTATGGCTACACCTTC

V gene: TRBV7-9
J gene: TRBJ2-5
clone size: few
D gene: .
CDR3 protein: CASSLAIRDQYF
CDR3 DNA: TGTGCCAGCAGCTTAGCGATCCGGGACCAGTACTTC

V gene: TRBV27
J gene: TRBJ2-7
clone size: .
D gene: TRBD2
CDR3 protein: CASSLSGGGAWLDEQYF
CDR3 DNA: TGTGCCAGCAGTTTATCGGGGGGGGGAGCTTGGTTAGACGAGCAGTACTTC

V gene: TRBV29-1
J gene: TRBJ2-4
clone size: .
D gene: .
CDR3 protein: CSVEDSDRTKNIQYF
CDR3 DNA: TGCAGCGTTGAAGATTCGGACAGAACCAAAAACATTCAGTACTTC

V gene: TRBV5-1
J gene: TRBJ2-7
clone size: .
D gene: TRBD1
CDR3 protein: CASSWGTGNYEQYF
CDR3 DNA: TGCGCCAGCAGCTGGGGGACAGGGAACTACGAGCAGTACTTC

V gene: TRBV7-3
J gene: TRBJ2-5
clone size: few
D gene: .
CDR3 protein: CASSPGGAYETQYF
CDR3 DNA: TGTGCCAGCAGCCCTGGGGGGGCCTACGAGACCCAGTACTTC

V gene: TRBV5-6
J gene: TRBJ1-1
clone size: few
D gene: .
CDR3 protein: CASSLVARMNTEAFF
CDR3 DNA: TGTGCCAGCAGCTTGGTTGCCAGGATGAACACTGAAGCTTTCTTT

V gene: TRBV4-3
J gene: TRBJ2-7
clone size: few
D gene: .
CDR3 protein: CASSPGDSYEQYF
CDR3 DNA: TGCGCCAGCAGCCCCGGAGATTCGTACGAGCAGTACTTC

V gene: TRBV7-9
J gene: TRBJ1-2
clone size: .
D gene: .
CDR3 protein: CASSLAAQNNYGYTF
CDR3 DNA: TGTGCCAGCAGCTTAGCGGCACAAAATAACTATGGCTACACCTTC

V gene: TRBV4-3
J gene: TRBJ2-5
clone size: few
D gene: TRBD1
CDR3 protein: CASSQAEGGWVETQYF
CDR3 DNA: TGCGCCAGCAGCCAAGCGGAAGGGGGCTGGGTAGAGACCCAGTACTTC

V gene: TRBV7-9
J gene: TRBJ2-1
clone size: few
D gene: .
CDR3 protein: CASSFSPVNEQFF
CDR3 DNA: TGTGCCAGCAGCTTTTCTCCGGTGAATGAGCAGTTCTTC

V gene: TRBV6-5
J gene: TRBJ1-1
clone size: many
D gene: .
CDR3 protein: CASSYSRRGSNTEAFF
CDR3 DNA: TGTGCCAGCAGTTACTCGAGAAGGGGATCGAACACTGAAGCTTTCTTT

V gene: TRBV12-3/TRBV12-4
J gene: TRBJ2-5
clone size: few
D gene: TRBD1
CDR3 protein: CASSPTGALRETQYF
CDR3 DNA: TGTGCCAGCAGTCCCACAGGGGCTCTAAGGGAGACCCAGTACTTC

V gene: TRBV4-1
J gene: TRBJ2-5
clone size: .
D gene: TRBD2
CDR3 protein: CASSRGLAGVRGQETQYF
CDR3 DNA: TGCGCCAGCAGCCGAGGACTAGCGGGGGTTCGGGGGCAAGAGACCCAGTACTTC

V gene: TRBV5-1
J gene: TRBJ2-7
clone size: .
D gene: .
CDR3 protein: CASSLHRSRVRGYEQYF
CDR3 DNA: TGCGCCAGCAGCTTGCACCGGTCCAGGGTAAGGGGCTACGAGCAGTACTTC

V gene: TRBV7-6
J gene: TRBJ1-1
clone size: few
D gene: .
CDR3 protein: CASSPNPDGIMNTEAFF
CDR3 DNA: TGTGCCAGCAGCCCGAACCCGGACGGAATTATGAACACTGAAGCTTTCTTT

V gene: TRBV6-1
J gene: TRBJ2-7
clone size: few
D gene: .
CDR3 protein: CASSLTVSIEQYF
CDR3 DNA: TGTGCCAGCAGTCTCACCGTTTCTATCGAGCAGTACTTC

V gene: TRBV4-1
J gene: TRBJ1-4
clone size: many
D gene: TRBD1
CDR3 protein: CASSQAPGQGDEKLFF
CDR3 DNA: TGCGCCAGCAGCCAGGCCCCGGGACAGGGAGATGAAAAACTGTTTTTT